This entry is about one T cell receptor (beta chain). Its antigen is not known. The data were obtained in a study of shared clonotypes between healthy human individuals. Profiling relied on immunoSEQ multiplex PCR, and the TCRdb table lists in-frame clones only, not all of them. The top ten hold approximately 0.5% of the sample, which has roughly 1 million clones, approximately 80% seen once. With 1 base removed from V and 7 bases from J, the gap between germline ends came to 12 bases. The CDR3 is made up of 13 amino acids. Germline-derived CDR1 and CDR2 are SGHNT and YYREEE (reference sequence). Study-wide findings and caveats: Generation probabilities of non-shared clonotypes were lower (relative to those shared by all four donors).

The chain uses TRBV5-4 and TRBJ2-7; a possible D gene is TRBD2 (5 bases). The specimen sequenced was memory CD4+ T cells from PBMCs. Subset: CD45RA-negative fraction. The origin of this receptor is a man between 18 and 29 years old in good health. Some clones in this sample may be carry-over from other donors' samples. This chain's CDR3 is CASSLRFGEEQYF. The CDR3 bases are TGTGCCAGCAGCTTGAGGTTCGGGGAAGAGCAGTACTTC.